A selection of T cell receptor beta chains follows, all from one sample in a study of siplizumab effects on memory and regulatory T cells. TCRdb keeps only in-frame clones here, not all; method: immunoSEQ multiplex PCR. Counted here are some 100,000 clones, around 90% occurring once; the ten biggest clones make up roughly 2.7%. What was sequenced was CD4+ T cells sorted from blood. These receptor sequences come from a human donor in good health. Some clones in this sample may be carry-over from other donors' samples. Each CDR3 is given without its conserved first and last residue. Each record gives: V gene, clone size, J gene, CDR3 protein. A row's size may be missing; if present it is once, few, many or a size class.

>TRBV11-1|NA|TRBJ2-4
ASSYGAWDIQY
>TRBV5-1|NA|TRBJ2-5
ASSLLGTSGETQY
>TRBV19|NA|TRBJ2-1
ASSAEGNEQF
>TRBV5-4|NA|TRBJ2-3
ASSVPLAGADTQY
>TRBV7-3|NA|TRBJ2-7
ASSSSGTGTYEQY
>TRBV7-9|NA|TRBJ2-3
ASSAQQKVSTDTQY
>TRBV5-6|NA|TRBJ2-5
ASSRYRVRETQY
>TRBV19|NA|TRBJ1-5
ASSLWGSQPQH
>TRBV7-3|NA|TRBJ1-1
ASQQNPNTEAF
>TRBV7-6|NA|TRBJ2-1
ASSLAPATYNEQF
>TRBV2|NA|TRBJ1-1
ASRLLRENTEAF
>TRBV18|NA|TRBJ1-1
ASSPPSRQLNTEAF
>TRBV25-1|NA|TRBJ1-2
ASSERRRQGGFTAGYT
>TRBV11-2|NA|TRBJ1-5
ASSLVEQSDNSNQPQH
>TRBV6-6|NA|TRBJ2-1
ASSYSLGNEQF
>TRBV25-1|NA|TRBJ2-3
ASSDPDTQY
>TRBV7-9|NA|TRBJ2-1
ASSLSRLLHEQF
>TRBV18|NA|TRBJ1-5
ASSPAGDQPQH
>TRBV10-1|NA|TRBJ2-7
ASSADPSYEQY
>TRBV7-9|NA|TRBJ2-3
ASSLNRVGTDTQY
>TRBV7-9|NA|TRBJ2-3
ASSARDRAKSSTDTQY
>TRBV28|few|TRBJ2-3
ASRRQGPDTQY
>TRBV19|NA|TRBJ2-3
ASSQTGGTTDTQY
>TRBV11-1|NA|TRBJ2-7
ASSLAQTSSTQQY
>TRBV27|NA|TRBJ2-7
ASSLSISTLAQGLYEQY
>TRBV5-1|NA|TRBJ2-3
ASSLRDTQY
>TRBV19|NA|TRBJ2-5
ASSILTSGGTETQY
>TRBV6-1|NA|TRBJ1-1
ASRPTGRDTEAF
>TRBV6-6|NA|TRBJ2-7
ASVNEGGVSYEQY
>TRBV5-1|NA|TRBJ2-7
ASSPALTSEIYEQY
>TRBV5-8|NA|TRBJ2-7
ASSYDRSYEQY
>TRBV12-5|NA|TRBJ2-7
ASGPGQGFHEQY
>TRBV7-2|NA|TRBJ1-3
ASSRFGDSGNTIY
>TRBV11-2|NA|TRBJ2-5
ASSLLAAIPAQY
>TRBV15|NA|TRBJ1-4
ATSRDLRGTNEKLF
>TRBV19|NA|TRBJ1-1
ASSARTNGGTEAF
>TRBV2|NA|TRBJ2-7
ASSASGMLSYEQY
>TRBV5-1|NA|TRBJ1-1
ASSLGAGVNTEAF
>TRBV28|NA|TRBJ1-5
ASSPRGIHQPQH
>TRBV9|NA|TRBJ1-6
ASSELPNSPLH
>TRBV5-1|NA|TRBJ2-4
ASSPAAGSKNIQY
>TRBV7-3|NA|TRBJ2-1
ASSLIPSGDMSSYNEQF
>TRBV5-6|NA|TRBJ1-2
ASSRDGSNYGYT
>TRBV9|NA|TRBJ1-4
ASSVAVDGMNEKLF
>TRBV28|NA|TRBJ2-7
ASSDTGRRDEQY
>TRBV5-1|NA|TRBJ2-7
ASSLWGDHSYEQY
>TRBV28|NA|TRBJ2-3
ASKRASTDTQY
>TRBV18|NA|TRBJ2-3
ASSPGTREGRGTQY
>TRBV6-1|NA|TRBJ2-2
ASSEVLTGELF
>TRBV5-6|few|TRBJ2-5
ASSFNRVRGNQY
>TRBV5-1|once|TRBJ2-5
ASSPGKPYQETQY
>TRBV7-2|NA|TRBJ2-1
ASSNNEQF
>TRBV7-6|NA|TRBJ1-5
ASSFGQVDSNQPQH
>TRBV5-6|NA|TRBJ2-5
ASSLVSEETQY
>TRBV7-8|NA|TRBJ1-4
ASSENRFRREKLF